This passage covers 24 T cell receptor delta chains from one sample sequenced in a study of gammadelta T cells in human blood. TCRdb re-called clones from the RT-PCR reads via CATT. The data show 330 or so delta-chain clones, around 11% seen once. Sequencing was performed on Vgamma9Vdelta2 gamma-delta T cells from adult blood. The receptors stem from a human donor.

The V call is TRDV2, the J call TRDJ1, with 13 nucleotides matching TRDD3. Germline assignment: CDR1 GEAIGNYY and CDR2 EKD. After removal of 0 bases from V and 0 bases from J, the junction contained 9 bases not matched to a gene. The CDR3 totals 19 residues. In nucleotides, the CDR3 is TGTGCCTGTGACACCGTACTGGGGGATACGAATGTGAACACCGATAAACTCATCTTT. It translates to CACDTVLGDTNVNTDKLIF.

With respect to this clone: TCRdb's protein, taken from a much larger clone, differs from this DNA's translation at residue 6, likely owing to a read error; the protein displayed comes from the DNA. V and J are TRDV2 and TRDJ1, with 10 bases that match TRDD3. With 1 base clipped from V and 0 bases from J, the junction kept 13 bases outside the gene matches. Germline CDR1 GEAIGNYY, CDR2 EKD. The CDR3 runs to 19 residues. The CDR3 reads CACDTATGDTNVNTDKLIF. CDR3 in DNA: TGTGCCTGTGACACTGCTACGGGGGATACGAATGTGAACACCGATAAACTCATCTTT.

With respect to this clone: This likely traces to a read error, being one base from a far larger clone. Other DNA sequences in the same sample also yield this CDR3. The chain links TRDV2 to TRDJ3; 9 nucleotides agree with TRDD3. The CDR3 totals 25 residues. Germline V gene lookup returns CDR1 GEAIGNYY and CDR2 EKD. The CDR3 loop is CACDPLGDRLPSPHAASWDTRQMFF. The CDR3 DNA sequence: TGTGCCTGTGACCCATTGGGGGATAGACTCCCCTCCCCTCACGCCGCCTCCTGGGACACCCGCCAGATGTTTTTC.

As regards this clone: The protein that TCRdb holds for this DNA derives from a much larger clone and differs from the translated DNA at residue 13, which likely indicates a read error; the protein shown here is translated from the DNA. The chain uses TRDV2 and TRDJ1, with 9 bases that match TRDD3. Germline-derived CDR1 and CDR2 are GEAIGNYY and EKD. The CDR3 spans 17 residues. The CDR3 DNA reads as TGTGCCTGTGACGATTTACTGGGGGACCCGTACACCAATAAACTCATCTTT. Amino acid sequence: CACDDLLGDPYTNKLIF.

On this clone: The protein that TCRdb holds for this DNA derives from a much larger clone and differs from the translated DNA at residue 12, which likely indicates a read error; the protein shown here is translated from the DNA. V is TRDV2 and J is TRDJ3; no definite D call. This CDR3 comprises 19 residues. Germline assignment: CDR1 GEAIGNYY and CDR2 EKD. CDR3 loop: CACDTGLYPSSRDTRQMFF. Here the CDR3 DNA reads TGTGCCTGTGACACCGGTCTCTACCCTAGCTCCCGGGACACCCGACAGATGTTTTTC.

This clone is medium-sized. The chain is built from TRDV2 and TRDJ1; 9 bases are a match to TRDD3. The length of the CDR3 is 16 residues. Trimming cost V 3 bases and J 2 bases; bases outside gene matches: 9. Germline V gene sequence: CDR1 GEAIGNYY, CDR2 EKD. Here the CDR3 reads CACDLLGDFATDKLIF. The CDR3 DNA is TGTGCCTGTGACCTCCTGGGGGATTTCGCGACCGATAAACTCATCTTT.

Only a few counts were recorded for this clone. This DNA translates differently at residue 13 from the TCRdb protein, which is that of a much larger clone; a read error is likely, and the protein shown is the DNA's own translation. The gene calls are TRDV2 and TRDJ3; TRDD3 agrees at 9 bases. The CDR3 has 25 amino acids. CDR1 is GEAIGNYY and CDR2 is EKD in the germline V gene. The trim removed 3 bases at V and 0 bases at J, leaving 26 bases unmatched. DNA of the CDR3: TGTGCCTGTGACCCATTGGGGGATAGACTCCCCTCCACTCACGCCGCCTCCTGGGACACCCGACAGATGTTTTTC. This translates into CACDPLGDRLPSTHAASWDTRQMFF.

This clone has just a few counts. Translating this DNA gives a protein that differs at residue 4 from the TCRdb one, which belongs to a much larger clone; a read error is likely, and the protein shown is this translation. The V gene is TRDV2, the J gene TRDJ3; 9 positions match TRDD3. Germline V gene sequence: CDR1 GEAIGNYY, CDR2 EKD. With V trimmed by 4 bases and J by 0 bases, 27 bases remained unmatched. The length of the CDR3 is 25 residues. DNA for the CDR3: TGTGCCTGTGAACCATTGGGGGATAGACTCCCCTCCCCTCACGCCGCCTCCTGGGACACCCGACAGATGTTTTTC. Its protein is CACEPLGDRLPSPHAASWDTRQMFF.

This clone appeared a few times. TCRdb shows a much larger clone's protein in place of this DNA's translation, and the two differ at residue 14, likely through a read error; the protein shown is translated from the DNA. The chain links TRDV2 to TRDJ3; TRDD3 matches at 9 bases. The CDR3 covers 25 residues. Trimming removed 3 bases from V and 0 bases from J; junction bases left unmatched: 26. Germline CDR1 GEAIGNYY, CDR2 EKD. The CDR3 region is CACDPLGDRLPSPRAASWDTRQMFF. In DNA, the CDR3 is TGTGCCTGTGACCCATTGGGGGATAGACTCCCCTCCCCTCGTGCCGCCTCCTGGGACACCCGACAGATGTTTTTC.

A word on this clone: A read error likely explains this, since a far larger clone differs by one base. The V and J genes are TRDV2 and TRDJ1; 12 positions agree with TRDD3. In germline, CDR1 is GEAIGNYY, CDR2 EKD. Losses at the gene ends were 0 bases for V and 0 bases for J; bases not matched to a gene: 19. This CDR3 contains 22 residues. The CDR3 coding sequence is TGTGCCTGTGACACCATTCGACCAAGCATACTGGGGGATACCGTGTACACCGATAAACTCATCTTT. This translates into CACDTIRPSILGDTVYTDKLIF.

By share of the sample, this clone is medium-sized. The J gene is TRDJ3, the V gene TRDV2, with a weak D call TRDD3 (5 bases). The CDR3 contains 18 residues. The ends were cut back, 3 bases at V and 0 bases at J, with 14 bases in the middle. Germline-derived CDR1 and CDR2 are GEAIGNYY and EKD. The CDR3, as DNA: TGTGCCTGTGACTTGGTTACTGGTGCCTCCTGGGACACCCGACAGATGTTTTTC. This encodes CACDLVTGASWDTRQMFF.

This clone was picked up a small number of times. The translation of this DNA and the TCRdb protein of a much larger clone differ at residue 12, probably owing to a read error; the protein shown here is translated from the DNA. The chain carries TRDV2 and TRDJ3; 8 bases agree with TRDD3. Looked up from germline, CDR1 is GEAIGNYY and CDR2 is EKD. Trimming took 3 bases from V and 0 from J; bases not matched to a gene: 15. The CDR3 length is 21 residues. The CDR3 sequence is CACDPLLGGGRHSWDTRQMFF. Here the CDR3 DNA reads TGTGCCTGTGACCCCTTACTGGGGGGCGGCCGTCACTCCTGGGACACCCGACAGATGTTTTTC.

By share of the sample, this clone is hyperexpanded. The J gene is TRDJ1, the V gene TRDV2; 7 bases agree with TRDD3. The CDR3 is 17 amino acids. From germline, CDR1 is GEAIGNYY and CDR2 EKD. Germline trimming cut 0 bases from V and 4 bases from J; bases unmatched to any gene: 13. The CDR3 bases are TGTGCCTGTGACACCGTTGGGGACCCTTCTGGGGGCGATAAACTCATCTTT. Protein: CACDTVGDPSGGDKLIF.

About this clone: A far larger clone is one nucleotide away, so this likely arose from a read error. This rearrangement joins TRDV2 to TRDJ1; D may be TRDD3 (6 bases). The V and J ends lost 0 bases and 0 bases respectively, with 25 bases between them. CDR3 length: 20 amino acids. CDR1 and CDR2 (germline): GEAIGNYY, EKD. The CDR3 sequence is CACDTTLPGTVLGDTDKLIF. DNA of the CDR3: TGTGCCTGTGACACCACCTTACCTGGAACGGTACTGGGTGACACCGATAAACTCATCTTT.

This clone has a handful of counts. This sequence is one base from a far larger clone and is likely a read error. Other DNA sequences in this sample translate to the same CDR3. The chain recombines TRDV2 with TRDJ1, with 8 bases identical to TRDD3. The CDR3 has 20 amino acids. The germline CDR1 and CDR2 sequences are GEAIGNYY and EKD. With 1 base clipped from V and 5 bases from J, the junction kept 23 bases outside the gene matches. The DNA of the CDR3 is TGTGCCTGTGACACAGTGGGTCCACTGGGGACTGGGGGTGTTAGAGATAAACTCATCTTT. It encodes CACDTVGPLGTGGVRDKLIF.

In its sample, this clone was seen a few times. TCRdb pairs this DNA with a much larger clone's protein that differs at residue 11, likely a read error; the protein shown was translated from the DNA. The chain combines TRDV2 with TRDJ1; 7 nucleotides match TRDD3. V was pared by 0 bases and J by 0 bases, with 15 bases of the junction left unmatched. The CDR3 runs 19 residues. Germline assignment: CDR1 GEAIGNYY and CDR2 EKD. The CDR3 sequence is CACDTVSGGNWRYTDKLIF. The CDR3 bases are TGTGCCTGTGACACCGTGAGTGGGGGAAATTGGAGGTACACCGATAAACTCATCTTT.

This clone is large. This sequence joins TRDV2 and TRDJ1; 9 positions match TRDD3. V dropped 2 bases and J dropped 0; count of bases not matched to a gene: 12. There are 18 residues in the CDR3. Per the germline V gene, CDR1 is GEAIGNYY and CDR2 is EKD. The CDR3 sequence is CACDSGGGYLPYTDKLIF. The CDR3 DNA reads TGTGCCTGTGACAGTGGGGGGGGATACCTCCCGTACACCGATAAACTCATCTTT.

This clone was seen only a few times. Given a far larger clone just one base away, this is likely a sequencing read error. Other DNA sequences in this sample translate to the same CDR3. The chain recombines TRDV2 with TRDJ1; 7 bases are shared with TRDD3. The CDR3 spans 20 residues. The V segment lost 1 base and the J segment 5 bases; nucleotides outside the gene matches: 24. The V gene's germline CDR1 is GEAIGNYY and CDR2 EKD. Here the CDR3 DNA reads TGTGCCTGTGACACGGTGGGTCCACTGGGGACTGGAGGTGTTAGAGATAAACTCATCTTT. Amino acids: CACDTVGPLGTGGVRDKLIF.

The table lists this clone with a few counts. The V call is TRDV3, the J call TRDJ1, with TRDD3 matching 12 bases. CDR1 and CDR2 from the germline V gene are TVYSNPD and GDNSRS (reference sequence). The CDR3 is made up of 22 amino acids. Losses at the gene ends were 3 bases for V and 0 bases for J; bases not matched to a gene: 26. CDR3 DNA sequence: TGTGCCTTAGCCTTCCCTCAACCTCCAAACGTACTGGGGGATACAAACACCGATAAACTCATCTTT. This gives the protein CALAFPQPPNVLGDTNTDKLIF. The full variable domain, with the rest looked up from reference TRDV3 and TRDJ1, is CDKVTQSSPDQTVASGSEVVLLCTYDTVYSNPDLFWYRIRPDYSFQFVFYGDNSRSEGADFTQGRFSVKHILTQKAFHLVISPVRTEDSATYYCALAFPQPPNVLGDTNTDKLIFGKGTRVTVEP.

The assigned J gene is TRDJ1, but the V gene is uncalled; the table's D call, TRDD3, has no DNA check behind it. The CDR3 is 18 amino acids. CDR3 DNA sequence: TGTGCCATCCCGCCCCTGGGGGGGAAGGATCGGTACACCGATAAACTCATCTTT. It specifies CAIPPLGGKDRYTDKLIF.

This clone was detected only a few times. A read error is the likely source, as a far larger clone sits one nucleotide away. The sample carries other DNA sequences with the same CDR3. The rearrangement joins TRDV2 to TRDJ1; TRDD3 matches at 7 bases. CDR1 is GEAIGNYY, CDR2 EKD, per germline. This CDR3 is built from 15 residues. This CDR3 is CACDVLGEHTDKLIF. CDR3 sequence (DNA): TGTGCATGTGACGTCTTGGGGGAACACACCGATAAACTCATCTTT.

The table lists this clone with a few counts. A far larger clone is a single base away, which makes a read error likely. Other DNA sequences within the sample encode an identical CDR3. The chain uses TRDV2 and TRDJ1; TRDD3 matches at 8 bases. CDR1 is GEAIGNYY and CDR2 is EKD in the germline V gene. This CDR3 spans 18 amino acids. Trimming took 0 bases from V and 0 from J; bases not matched to a gene: 11. DNA of the CDR3: TGTGCCTGTGACACCGTTATGGGGGATCCGGAGTACACCGATAAACTCATCTTT. Translated: CACDTVMGDPEYTDKLIF.

Concerning this clone itself: A far bigger clonotype differs at one base, so this is likely a read error. The sample carries other DNA sequences with the same CDR3. This chain joins TRDV2 and TRDJ1; unclear D gene. The CDR3 sequence is 14 residues long. Germline CDR1 GEAIGNYY, CDR2 EKD. The CDR3 DNA is TGTGCCTGTGACCCCCTTTCAAACACCGATAAACTAATCTTT. Translated: CACDPLSNTDKLIF.

Concerning this clone: An end of the junction differs from the germline gene, which may be a read error. Other DNA variants within this sample encode the same CDR3. The chain couples TRDV2 to TRDJ1, with D perhaps matching TRDD3 (6 bases). Germline CDR1 GEAIGNYY, CDR2 EKD. CDR3 length: 16 residues. CDR3 residues: CACATLSGGPTDKLIF. The CDR3 DNA sequence: TGTGCCTGTGCCACCCTATCCGGGGGACCTACCGATAAACTCATCTTT.